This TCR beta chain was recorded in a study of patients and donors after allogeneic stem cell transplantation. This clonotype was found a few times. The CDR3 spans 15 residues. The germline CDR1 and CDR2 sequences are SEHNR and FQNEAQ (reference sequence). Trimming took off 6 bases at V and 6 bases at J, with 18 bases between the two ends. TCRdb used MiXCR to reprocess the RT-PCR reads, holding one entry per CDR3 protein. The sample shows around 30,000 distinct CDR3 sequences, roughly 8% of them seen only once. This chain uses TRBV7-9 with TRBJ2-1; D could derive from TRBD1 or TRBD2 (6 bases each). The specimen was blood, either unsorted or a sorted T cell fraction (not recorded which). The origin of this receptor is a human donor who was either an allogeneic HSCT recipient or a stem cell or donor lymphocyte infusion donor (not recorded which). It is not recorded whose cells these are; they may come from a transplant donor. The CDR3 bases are TGTGCCAGCAGTTCCGGGGGCGGGACGGGCAATGAGCAGTTCTTC. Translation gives CASSSGGGTGNEQFF.